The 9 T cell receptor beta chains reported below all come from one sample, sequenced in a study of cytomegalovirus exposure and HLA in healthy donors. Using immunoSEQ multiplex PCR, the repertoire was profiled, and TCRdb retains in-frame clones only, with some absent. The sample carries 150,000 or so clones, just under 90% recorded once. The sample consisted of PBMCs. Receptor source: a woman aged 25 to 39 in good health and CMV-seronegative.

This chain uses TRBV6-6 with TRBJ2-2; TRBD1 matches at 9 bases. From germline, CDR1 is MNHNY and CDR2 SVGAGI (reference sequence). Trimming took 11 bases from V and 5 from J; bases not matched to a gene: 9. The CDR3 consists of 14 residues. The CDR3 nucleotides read TGTGCCGGTTCCGGGACAGGGTTTACCGGGGAGCTGTTTTTT. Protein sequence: CAGSGTGFTGELFF.

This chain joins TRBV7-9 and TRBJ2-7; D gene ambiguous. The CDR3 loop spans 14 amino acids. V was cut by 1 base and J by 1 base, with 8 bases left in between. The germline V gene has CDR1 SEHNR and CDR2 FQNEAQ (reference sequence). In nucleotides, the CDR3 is TGTGCCAGCAGCTTAGATCCATCATCCTACGAGCAGTACTTC. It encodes CASSLDPSSYEQYF.

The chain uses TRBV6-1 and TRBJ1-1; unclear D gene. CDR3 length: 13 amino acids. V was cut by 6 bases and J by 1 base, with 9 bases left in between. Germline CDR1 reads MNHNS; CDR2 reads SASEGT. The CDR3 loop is CASRERGNTEAFF. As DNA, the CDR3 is TGTGCCAGCAGGGAGCGGGGGAACACTGAAGCTTTCTTT.

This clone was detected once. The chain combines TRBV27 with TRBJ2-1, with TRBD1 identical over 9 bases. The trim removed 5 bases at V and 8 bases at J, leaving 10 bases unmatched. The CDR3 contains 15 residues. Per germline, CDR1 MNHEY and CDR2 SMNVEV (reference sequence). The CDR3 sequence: CASSPGTGSLDEQFF. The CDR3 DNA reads TGTGCCAGCAGTCCCGGGACAGGGTCTTTGGATGAGCAGTTCTTC.

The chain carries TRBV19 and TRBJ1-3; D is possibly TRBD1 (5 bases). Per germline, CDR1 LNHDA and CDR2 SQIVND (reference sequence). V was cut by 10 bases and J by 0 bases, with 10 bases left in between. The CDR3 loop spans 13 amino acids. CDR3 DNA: TGTGCCACCGGGGGGAGCTCTGGAAACACCATATATTTT. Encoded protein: CATGGSSGNTIYF. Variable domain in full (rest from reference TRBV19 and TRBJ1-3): DGGITQSPKYLFRKEGQNVTLSCEQNLNHDAMYWYRQDPGQGLRLIYYSQIVNDFQKGDIAEGYSVSREKKESFPLTVTSAQKNPTAFYLCATGGSSGNTIYFGEGSWLTVV.

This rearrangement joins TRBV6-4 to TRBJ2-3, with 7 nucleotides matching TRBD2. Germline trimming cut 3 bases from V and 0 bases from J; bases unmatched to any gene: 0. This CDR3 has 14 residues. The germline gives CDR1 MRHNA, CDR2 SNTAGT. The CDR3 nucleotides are TGTGCCAGCAGTGAGCGGGGGAGCACAGATACGCAGTATTTT. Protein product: CASSERGSTDTQYF.

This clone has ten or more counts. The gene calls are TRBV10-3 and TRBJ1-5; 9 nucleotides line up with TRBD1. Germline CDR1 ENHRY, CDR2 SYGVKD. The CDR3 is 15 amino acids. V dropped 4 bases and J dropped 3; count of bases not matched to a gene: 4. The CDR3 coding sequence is TGTGCCATCAGTGGTGGACAGGGGATCAATCAGCCCCAGCATTTT. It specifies CAISGGQGINQPQHF.

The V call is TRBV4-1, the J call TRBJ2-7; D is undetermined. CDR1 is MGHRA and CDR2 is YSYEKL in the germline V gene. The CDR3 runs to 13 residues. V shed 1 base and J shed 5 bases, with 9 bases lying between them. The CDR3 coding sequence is TGCGCCAGCAGCCAAGTCGTTCGGGACGAGCAGTACTTC. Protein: CASSQVVRDEQYF.

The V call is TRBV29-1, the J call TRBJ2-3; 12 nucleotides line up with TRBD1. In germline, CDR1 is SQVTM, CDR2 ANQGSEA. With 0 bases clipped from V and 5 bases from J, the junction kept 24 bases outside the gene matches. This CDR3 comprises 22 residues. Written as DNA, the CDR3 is TGCAGCGTTGAAGATCGTCGAAAGCTGCCTCCTACGGGACAGGGGGCAATAGATACGCAGTATTTT. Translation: CSVEDRRKLPPTGQGAIDTQYF.